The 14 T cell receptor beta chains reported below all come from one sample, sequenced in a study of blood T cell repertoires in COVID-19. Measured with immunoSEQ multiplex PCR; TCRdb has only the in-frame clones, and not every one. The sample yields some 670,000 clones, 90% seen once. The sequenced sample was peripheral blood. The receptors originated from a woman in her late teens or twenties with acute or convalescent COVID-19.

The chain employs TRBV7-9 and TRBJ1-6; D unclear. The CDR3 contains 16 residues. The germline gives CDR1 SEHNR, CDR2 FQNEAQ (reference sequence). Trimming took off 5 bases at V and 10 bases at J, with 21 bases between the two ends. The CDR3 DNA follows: TGTGCCAGCAGCATGCTACTAGGCACCTACATCTCACCCCTCCACTTT. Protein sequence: CASSMLLGTYISPLHF.

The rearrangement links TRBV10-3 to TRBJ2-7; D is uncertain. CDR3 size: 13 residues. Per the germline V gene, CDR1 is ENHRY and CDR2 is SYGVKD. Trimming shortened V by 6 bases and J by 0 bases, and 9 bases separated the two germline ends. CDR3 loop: CAISDTLSYEQYF. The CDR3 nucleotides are TGTGCCATCAGCGACACTCTCTCCTACGAGCAGTACTTC.

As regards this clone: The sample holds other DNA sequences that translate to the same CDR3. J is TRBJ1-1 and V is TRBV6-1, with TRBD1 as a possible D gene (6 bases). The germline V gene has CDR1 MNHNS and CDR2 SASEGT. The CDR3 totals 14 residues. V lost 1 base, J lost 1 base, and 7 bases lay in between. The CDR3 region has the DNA TGTGCCAGCAGTGAAGGACAGGAGAACACTGAAGCTTTCTTT. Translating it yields CASSEGQENTEAFF.

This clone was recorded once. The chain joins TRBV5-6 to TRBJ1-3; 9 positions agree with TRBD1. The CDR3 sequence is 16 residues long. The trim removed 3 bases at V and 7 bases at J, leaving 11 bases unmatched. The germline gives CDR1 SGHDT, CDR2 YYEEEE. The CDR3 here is CASSSPPDRGFNTIYF. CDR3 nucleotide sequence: TGTGCCAGCAGCTCCCCCCCGGACAGGGGATTTAACACCATATATTTT.

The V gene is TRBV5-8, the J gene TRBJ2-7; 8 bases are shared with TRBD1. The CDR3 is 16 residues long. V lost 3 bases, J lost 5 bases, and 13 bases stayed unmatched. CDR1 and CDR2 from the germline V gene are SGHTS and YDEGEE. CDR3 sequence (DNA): TGTGCCAGCAGCTCCGTTGACAGGGGATCCCCCCACGAGCAGTACTTC. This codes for CASSSVDRGSPHEQYF.

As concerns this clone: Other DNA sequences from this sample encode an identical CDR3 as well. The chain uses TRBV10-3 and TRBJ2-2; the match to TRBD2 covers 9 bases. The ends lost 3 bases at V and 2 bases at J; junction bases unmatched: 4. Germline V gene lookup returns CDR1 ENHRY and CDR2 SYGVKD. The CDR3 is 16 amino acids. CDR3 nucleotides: TGTGCCATCAGTGAAAGTAGCGGGGGTAACACCGGGGAGCTGTTTTTT. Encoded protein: CAISESSGGNTGELFF.

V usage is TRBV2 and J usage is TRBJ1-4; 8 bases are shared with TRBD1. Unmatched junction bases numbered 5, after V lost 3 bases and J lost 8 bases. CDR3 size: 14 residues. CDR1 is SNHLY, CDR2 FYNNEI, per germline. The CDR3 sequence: CASSENRGDEKLFF. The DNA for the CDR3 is TGTGCCAGCAGTGAGAACAGGGGGGACGAAAAACTGTTTTTT.

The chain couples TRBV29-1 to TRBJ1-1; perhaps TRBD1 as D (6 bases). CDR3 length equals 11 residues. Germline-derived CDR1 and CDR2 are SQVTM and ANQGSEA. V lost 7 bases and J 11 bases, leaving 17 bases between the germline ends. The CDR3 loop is CSAAFIDRAFF. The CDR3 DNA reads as TGCAGCGCCGCCTTTATCGACAGGGCTTTCTTT.

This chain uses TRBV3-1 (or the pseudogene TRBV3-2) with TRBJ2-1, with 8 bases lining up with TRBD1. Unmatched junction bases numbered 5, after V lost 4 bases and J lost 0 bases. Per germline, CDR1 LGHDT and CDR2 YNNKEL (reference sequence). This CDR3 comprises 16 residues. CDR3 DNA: TGTGCCAGCAGCCTCCGGGACAGGCTCTCCTACAATGAGCAGTTCTTC. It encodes CASSLRDRLSYNEQFF.

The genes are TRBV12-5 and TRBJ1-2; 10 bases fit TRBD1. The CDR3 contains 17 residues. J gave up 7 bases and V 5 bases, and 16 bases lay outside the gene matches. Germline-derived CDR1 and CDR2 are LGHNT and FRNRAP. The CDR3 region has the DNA TGTGCTAGTGGTGGAGGTCAAACGGGACAGGGGCCATTTGGCTACACCTTC. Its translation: CASGGGQTGQGPFGYTF.

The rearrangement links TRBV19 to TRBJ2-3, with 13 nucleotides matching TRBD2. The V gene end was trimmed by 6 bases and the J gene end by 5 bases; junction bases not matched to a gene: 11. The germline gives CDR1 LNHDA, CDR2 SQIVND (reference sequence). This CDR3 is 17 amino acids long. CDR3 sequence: CASRSTGTSGARDTQYF. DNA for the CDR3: TGTGCCAGTAGGAGCACCGGGACTAGCGGGGCTAGAGATACGCAGTATTTT.

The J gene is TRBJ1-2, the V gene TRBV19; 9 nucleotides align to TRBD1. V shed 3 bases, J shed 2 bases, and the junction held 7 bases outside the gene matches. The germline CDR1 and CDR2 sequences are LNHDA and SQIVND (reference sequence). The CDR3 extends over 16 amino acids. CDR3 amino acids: CASSIKGQGPNYGYTF. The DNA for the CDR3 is TGTGCCAGTAGTATTAAGGGACAGGGTCCAAACTATGGCTACACCTTC.

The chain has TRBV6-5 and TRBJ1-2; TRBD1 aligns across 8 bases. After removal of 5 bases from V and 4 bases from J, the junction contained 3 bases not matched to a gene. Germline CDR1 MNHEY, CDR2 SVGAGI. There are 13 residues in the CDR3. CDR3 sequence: CASSTTGGYGYTF. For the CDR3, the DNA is TGTGCCAGCAGTACTACAGGGGGCTATGGCTACACCTTC.

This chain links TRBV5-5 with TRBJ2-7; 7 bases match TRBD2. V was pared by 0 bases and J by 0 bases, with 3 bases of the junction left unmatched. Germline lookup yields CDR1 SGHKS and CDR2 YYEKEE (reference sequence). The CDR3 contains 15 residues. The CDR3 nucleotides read TGTGCCAGCAGCTTGGAAGGGACTATCTCCTACGAGCAGTACTTC. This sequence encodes CASSLEGTISYEQYF.